This TCR beta chain was captured by sequencing in a study of identical twins. General study results and limits: Fewer insertions marked abundant cord blood beta clonotypes; young adult naive trended weakly, memory not at all.

Germline V gene lookup returns CDR1 SGHVS and CDR2 FQNEAQ. The CDR3 length is 14 residues. Trimming took 5 bases from V and 2 from J; bases not matched to a gene: 6. TCRdb reanalysed the 5' RACE reads using MiXCR and keeps one entry per CDR3 protein. In the table there are approximately 240,000 distinct CDR3 sequences, around an eighth of which are singletons. About this clonotype itself: Antigen specificity is unknown.

The clonotype originates from a woman between 18 and 29 years old in good health. Sequencing input: memory (CD45RO+) T cells sorted from blood. V usage is TRBV7-8 and J usage is TRBJ2-7, with 7 positions matching TRBD1. CDR3 nucleotides: TGTGCCAGCAGCCACCGGGACAGCGCCTACGAGCAGTACTTC. This gives the protein CASSHRDSAYEQYF.